The sequence of this TCR beta chain was determined in a study of blood T cells in healthy people across ages. The second PCR ran about 6 to 12 cycles with a sample-barcoded 5' primer and J-beta primers. TCRdb passed the 5' RACE reads through MiXCR, listing each CDR3 protein once. The sample includes roughly 700,000 distinct CDR3 sequences, roughly 49% of them seen just once. This clonotype was counted between two and nine times. This CDR3 is 16 amino acids long. The germline CDR1 and CDR2 sequences are DFQATT and SNEGSKA (reference sequence). The J segment lost 1 base and the V segment lost 0 bases, leaving 4 bases of the junction unmatched.

Material for sequencing was blood. This clonotype was obtained from a woman aged 55-69 years in good health. V usage is TRBV20-1 and J usage is TRBJ2-7; 12 bases map to TRBD2. The CDR3 sequence is CSARDRLAGASYEQYF. The CDR3 DNA reads as TGCAGTGCTAGAGACCGACTAGCGGGGGCTTCCTACGAGCAGTACTTC.